The 4 T cell receptor beta chains below all came from one sample that was sequenced in a study of blood T cell repertoires in COVID-19 (dated by TCRdb to 2018 to 2021). Receptor libraries were prepared by the immunoSEQ multiplex PCR assay. As stored in TCRdb, this immuneACCESS dataset retains in-frame rearrangements with V and J assigned. A fraction of the clones does not appear; measured against another copy, unresolved V genes explain less than half of the discrepancy, and the remainder lacks a known reason. The sample data list hundreds of thousands of clones, and roughly 85% of these were observed just once. 9.1% of the sample goes to the ten largest clones. The sequenced material came from PBMCs or T cells enriched from blood (not recorded which). All receptors come from a woman aged 45-65 years with acute COVID-19.

The rearrangement uses TRBV4-1 and TRBJ1-3, with D perhaps matching TRBD1 (5 bases). The CDR3 is made up of 15 amino acids. V gave up 5 bases and J gave up 0 bases, with 11 bases separating them. Per germline, CDR1 MGHRA and CDR2 YSYEKL. In nucleotides, the CDR3 is TGCGCCAGCAGCTCTGGGGGGAACTCTGGAAACACCATATATTTT. It codes for CASSSGGNSGNTIYF.

The CDR3 DNA is TGTGCCAGTAGTATGATCAGGGAAGGTGAAAAACTGTTTTTT. Protein sequence: CASSMIREGEKLFF. The chain carries TRBV19 and TRBJ1-4; possibly TRBD1 for D (5 bases). Germline V lookup: CDR1 LNHDA, CDR2 SQIVND (reference sequence). V was trimmed by 3 bases and J by 7 bases, leaving 12 bases between them. The length of the CDR3 is 14 residues.

The J gene is TRBJ1-2, the V gene TRBV9, with a tentative D call TRBD1 (5 bases). CDR3 length equals 17 residues. The V gene's germline CDR1 is SGDLS and CDR2 YYNGEE. The germline V and J ends were trimmed by 0 bases and 3 bases, with 18 bases remaining between them. The CDR3 here is CASSVATWQGIDYGYTF. The CDR3 coding sequence is TGTGCCAGCAGCGTAGCTACATGGCAGGGCATCGACTATGGCTACACCTTC. The full variable domain, its missing parts supplied by reference TRBV9 and TRBJ1-2, is DSGVTQTPKHLITATGQRVTLRCSPRSGDLSVYWYQQSLDQGLQFLIQYYNGEERAKGNILERFSAQQFPDLHSELNLSSLELGDSALYFCASSVATWQGIDYGYTFGSGTRLTVV.

Here the CDR3 DNA reads TGTGCCAGTAGTCCCCGGACAGGGAGGACTGAAGCTTTCTTT. Its protein is CASSPRTGRTEAFF. This chain connects TRBV19 to TRBJ1-1, with TRBD1 matching 8 bases. Germline V gives CDR1 LNHDA, CDR2 SQIVND (reference sequence). The V segment lost 5 bases and the J segment 5 bases; nucleotides outside the gene matches: 7. This CDR3 spans 14 amino acids.